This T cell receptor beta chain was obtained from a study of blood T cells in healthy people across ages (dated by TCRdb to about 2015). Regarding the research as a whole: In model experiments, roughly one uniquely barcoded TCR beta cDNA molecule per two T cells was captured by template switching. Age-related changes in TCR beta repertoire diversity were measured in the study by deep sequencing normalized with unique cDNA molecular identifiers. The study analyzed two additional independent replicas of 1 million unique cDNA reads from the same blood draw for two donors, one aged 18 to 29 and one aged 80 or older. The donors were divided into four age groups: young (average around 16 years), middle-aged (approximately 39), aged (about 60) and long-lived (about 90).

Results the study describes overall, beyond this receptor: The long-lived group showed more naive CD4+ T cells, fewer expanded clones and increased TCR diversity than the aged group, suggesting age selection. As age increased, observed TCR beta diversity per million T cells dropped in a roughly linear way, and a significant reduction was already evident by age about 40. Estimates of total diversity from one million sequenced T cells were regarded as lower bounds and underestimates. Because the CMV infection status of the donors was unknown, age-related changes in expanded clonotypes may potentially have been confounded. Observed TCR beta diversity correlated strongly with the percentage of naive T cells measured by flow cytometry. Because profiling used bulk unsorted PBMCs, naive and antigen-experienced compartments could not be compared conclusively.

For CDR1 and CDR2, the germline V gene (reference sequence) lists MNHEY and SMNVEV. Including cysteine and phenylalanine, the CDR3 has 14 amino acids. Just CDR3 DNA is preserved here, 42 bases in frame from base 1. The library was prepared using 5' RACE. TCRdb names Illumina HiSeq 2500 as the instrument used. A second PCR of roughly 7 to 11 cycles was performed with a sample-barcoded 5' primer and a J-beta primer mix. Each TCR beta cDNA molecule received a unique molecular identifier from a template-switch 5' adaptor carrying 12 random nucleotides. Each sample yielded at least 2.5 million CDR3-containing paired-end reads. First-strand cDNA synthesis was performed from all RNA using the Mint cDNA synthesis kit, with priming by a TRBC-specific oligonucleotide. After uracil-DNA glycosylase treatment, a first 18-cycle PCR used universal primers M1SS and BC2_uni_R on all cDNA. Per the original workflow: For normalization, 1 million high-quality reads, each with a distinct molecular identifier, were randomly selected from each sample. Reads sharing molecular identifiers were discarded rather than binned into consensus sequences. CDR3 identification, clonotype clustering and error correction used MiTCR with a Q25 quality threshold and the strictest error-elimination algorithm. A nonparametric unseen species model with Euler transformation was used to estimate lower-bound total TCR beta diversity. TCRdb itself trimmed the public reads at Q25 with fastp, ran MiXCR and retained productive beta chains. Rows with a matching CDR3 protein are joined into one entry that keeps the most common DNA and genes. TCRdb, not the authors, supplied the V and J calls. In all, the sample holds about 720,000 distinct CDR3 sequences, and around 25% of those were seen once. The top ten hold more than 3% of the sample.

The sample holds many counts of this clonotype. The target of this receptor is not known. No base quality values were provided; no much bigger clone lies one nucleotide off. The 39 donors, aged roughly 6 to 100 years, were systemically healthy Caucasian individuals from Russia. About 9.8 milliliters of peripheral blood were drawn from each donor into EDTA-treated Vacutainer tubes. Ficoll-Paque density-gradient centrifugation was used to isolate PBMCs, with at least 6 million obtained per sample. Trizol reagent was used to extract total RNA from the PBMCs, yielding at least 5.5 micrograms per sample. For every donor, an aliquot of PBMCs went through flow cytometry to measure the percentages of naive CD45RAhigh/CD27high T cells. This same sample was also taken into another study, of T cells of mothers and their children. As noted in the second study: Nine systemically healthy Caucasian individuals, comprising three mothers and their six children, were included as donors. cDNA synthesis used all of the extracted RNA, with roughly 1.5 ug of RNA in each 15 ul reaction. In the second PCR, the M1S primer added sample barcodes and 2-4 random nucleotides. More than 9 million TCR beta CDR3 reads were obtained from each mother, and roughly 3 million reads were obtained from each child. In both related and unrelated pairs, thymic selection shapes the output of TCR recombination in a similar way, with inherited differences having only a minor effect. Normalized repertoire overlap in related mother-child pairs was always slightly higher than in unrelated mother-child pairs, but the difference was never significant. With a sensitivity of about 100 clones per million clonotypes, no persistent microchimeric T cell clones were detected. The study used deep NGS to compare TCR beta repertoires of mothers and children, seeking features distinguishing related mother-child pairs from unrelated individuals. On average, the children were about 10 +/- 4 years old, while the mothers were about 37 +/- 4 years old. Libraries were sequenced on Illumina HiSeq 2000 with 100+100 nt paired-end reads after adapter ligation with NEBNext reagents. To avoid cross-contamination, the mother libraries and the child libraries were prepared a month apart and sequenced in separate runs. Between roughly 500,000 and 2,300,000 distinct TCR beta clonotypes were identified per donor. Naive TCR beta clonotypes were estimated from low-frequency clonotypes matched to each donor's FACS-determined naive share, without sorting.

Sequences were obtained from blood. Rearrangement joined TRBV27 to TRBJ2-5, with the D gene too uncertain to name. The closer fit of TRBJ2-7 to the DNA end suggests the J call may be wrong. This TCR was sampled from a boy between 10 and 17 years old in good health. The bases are TGTGCCAGCAGTTCCCCCAGAATCTCCTACGAGCAGTACTTC. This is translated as CASSSPRISYEQYF.